One and the same sample provided the 29 T cell receptor beta chains below, sequenced in a study of T cell responses to AZD1222 COVID-19 vaccine. The assay was immunoSEQ multiplex PCR, and TCRdb's table has in-frame clones only and misses some. Of around 150,000 clones in the sample, approximately 85% were seen once. Sequenced here: peripheral blood, sampled 28 days after the second dose of the MenACWY control vaccine. These receptors all come from an adult who received the MenACWY meningococcal vaccine as a control.

The chain combines TRBV3-1 (or the pseudogene TRBV3-2) with TRBJ1-1; tentatively, D is TRBD1 (6 bases). The CDR3 covers 14 residues. The germline V gene encodes CDR1 LGHDT and CDR2 YNNKEL (reference sequence). The V end was cut by 6 bases, the J end by 3 bases, with 14 bases between. The CDR3 region has the DNA TGTGCCAGCAGAAAAACGGGGGGCTACACTGAAGCTTTCTTT. This encodes CASRKTGGYTEAFF.

This clone came up once. The chain carries TRBV4-2 and TRBJ2-3; no definite D call. Germline V gene lookup returns CDR1 LGHNA and CDR2 YNFKEQ. The CDR3 covers 13 residues. The V and J ends lost 4 bases and 4 bases respectively, with 9 bases between them. CDR3 sequence (DNA): TGTGCCAGCAGCCCAACTACGTCAGATACGCAGTATTTT. Protein sequence: CASSPTTSDTQYF.

This chain connects TRBV10-3 to TRBJ2-1, with TRBD2 identical over 14 bases. Germline trimming cut 5 bases from V and 6 bases from J; bases unmatched to any gene: 9. The CDR3 has 17 amino acids. The germline V gene encodes CDR1 ENHRY and CDR2 SYGVKD. CDR3 region: CAISRLAGGPSGNEQFF. The CDR3 nucleotides read TGTGCCATCAGTAGACTAGCGGGAGGGCCGTCGGGCAATGAGCAGTTCTTC.

About this clone: At one boundary the junction diverges from the germline segment, which might be a read error. The chain is built from TRBV7-7 and TRBJ2-1, with no clear D. Germline V gene sequence: CDR1 SSHAT, CDR2 FNYEAQ (reference sequence). This CDR3 comprises 16 residues. CDR3 in amino acids: CASSLGSPTTYNEQFF. CDR3 sequence (DNA): TGTGCTAGCAGCTTAGGCTCCCCAACCACCTACAATGAGCAGTTCTTC.

V usage is TRBV24-1 and J usage is TRBJ2-5; D gene unclear. V lost 4 bases and J 5 bases, leaving 10 bases between the germline ends. Germline CDR1 KGHDR, CDR2 SFDVKD. CDR3 length: 13 amino acids. The CDR3 nucleotides read TGTGCCACCAGTGACCCCGGGCGCGAGACCCAGTACTTC. It yields the protein CATSDPGRETQYF.

CDR3 in DNA: TGTGCCAGCAGCCCCCGGGACACTTACAATGAGCAGTTCTTC. Translating gives CASSPRDTYNEQFF. The rearrangement joins TRBV7-8 to TRBJ2-1; possible D gene TRBD1, 6 bases. Germline values: CDR1 SGHVS, CDR2 FQNEAQ. The CDR3 contains 14 residues. V was cut by 5 bases and J by 4 bases, with 12 bases left in between. The complete variable domain, with remaining parts taken from reference TRBV7-8 and TRBJ2-1, reads GAGVSQSPRYKVAKRGQDVALRCDPISGHVSLFWYQQALGQGPEFLTYFQNEAQLDKSGLPSDRFFAERPEGSVSTLKIQRTQQEDSAVYLCASSPRDTYNEQFFGPGTRLTVL.

The chain combines TRBV4-2 with TRBJ1-2; tentatively, D is TRBD1 (5 bases). The CDR3 covers 15 residues. V shed 4 bases and J shed 0 bases, with 12 bases lying between them. Germline CDR1 and CDR2: LGHNA and YNFKEQ. The CDR3 sequence: CASSPGTTSNYGYTF. CDR3 in DNA: TGTGCCAGCAGCCCTGGGACCACGTCTAACTATGGCTACACCTTC.

The chain links TRBV7-8 to TRBJ2-2, with TRBD1 as a possible D gene (6 bases). The CDR3 sequence is 13 residues long. The V end was cut by 4 bases, the J end by 5 bases, with 8 bases between. Germline V lookup: CDR1 SGHVS, CDR2 FQNEAQ. The CDR3 coding sequence is TGTGCCAGCAGCTGGACAGTTACCGGGGAGCTGTTTTTT. Translated: CASSWTVTGELFF.

CDR3 sequence: CASSLVILAGGADTQYF. The DNA of the CDR3 is TGTGCCAGCAGCTTAGTGATCCTAGCGGGAGGGGCAGATACGCAGTATTTT. V usage is TRBV7-2 and J usage is TRBJ2-3; 12 bases map to TRBD2. This CDR3 comprises 17 residues. Trimming at V came to 1 base and at J to 4 bases, leaving 6 bases not matched to a gene. The germline V gene has CDR1 SGHTA and CDR2 FQGNSA.

The chain is built from TRBV18 and TRBJ2-7, with TRBD2 matching 9 bases. Trimming took 0 bases from V and 3 from J; bases not matched to a gene: 6. This CDR3 is built from 16 residues. Looked up from germline, CDR1 is KGHSH and CDR2 is LQKENI. DNA of the CDR3: TGTGCCAGCTCACCACCGACGACTAGCGGCGTCTACGAGCAGTACGTC. It codes for CASSPPTTSGVYEQYV.

This clone was picked up a small number of times. The chain uses TRBV20-1 and TRBJ2-1; perhaps TRBD2 as D (5 bases). The CDR3 extends over 11 amino acids. Germline V gene lookup returns CDR1 DFQATT and CDR2 SNEGSKA (reference sequence). Trimming took off 3 bases at V and 10 bases at J, with 10 bases between the two ends. CDR3 sequence (DNA): TGCAGTGCTAGTGGCCCGGGGGAGCAGTTCTTC. Residues: CSASGPGEQFF.

The chain carries TRBV19 and TRBJ1-1, with D possibly being TRBD1 (5 bases). The CDR3 has 13 residues. Germline V lookup: CDR1 LNHDA, CDR2 SQIVND (reference sequence). V was clipped by 8 bases and J by 3 bases, with 13 bases between them. CDR3 loop: CASLFTGDTEAFF. DNA for the CDR3: TGTGCCAGTCTCTTCACAGGAGACACTGAAGCTTTCTTT.

The chain's CDR3 is CASSTSGGHTEAFF. As DNA, the CDR3 is TGTGCCAGCTCAACGAGCGGGGGCCACACTGAAGCTTTCTTT. The chain couples TRBV18 to TRBJ1-1; the D gene is possibly TRBD1 (6 bases). The CDR3 has 14 amino acids. V was shortened by 5 bases and J by 3 bases, with 13 bases between the two germline ends. Germline V CDR1 and CDR2: KGHSH, LQKENI.

This chain uses TRBV28 with TRBJ1-2; D is possibly TRBD1 (5 bases). Germline loops: CDR1 MDHEN, CDR2 SYDVKM. CDR3 length: 14 amino acids. V shed 7 bases and J shed 4 bases, with 16 bases lying between them. In DNA form, the CDR3 reads TGTGCCAGCACGGAGGGGTCAGTGGTCTATGGCTACACCTTC. As protein: CASTEGSVVYGYTF.

CDR3 sequence: CASSFSGQGFEKLFF. CDR3 DNA: TGCGCCAGCAGCTTTTCGGGACAGGGTTTTGAAAAACTGTTTTTT. The rearrangement joins TRBV5-1 to TRBJ1-4; 9 bases agree with TRBD1. Looked up from germline, CDR1 is SGHRS and CDR2 is YFSETQ. After removal of 2 bases from V and 7 bases from J, the junction contained 6 bases not matched to a gene. This CDR3 spans 15 amino acids.

This sequence joins TRBV2 and TRBJ1-5; D unresolved. The germline V gene encodes CDR1 SNHLY and CDR2 FYNNEI. CDR3 length: 14 residues. V shed 2 bases and J shed 3 bases, with 8 bases lying between them. The CDR3 DNA follows: TGTGCCAGCAGTGAATCCAGAAACAATCAGCCCCAGCATTTT. This sequence encodes CASSESRNNQPQHF.

The V gene is TRBV29-1, the J gene TRBJ2-3; D may be TRBD1 or TRBD2 (5 bases each). Germline CDR1 reads SQVTM; CDR2 reads ANQGSEA. Trimming removed 7 bases at V and 2 bases at J, with 16 bases between. The CDR3 extends over 14 amino acids. The CDR3 loop reads CSANRDLTTDTQYF. Written as DNA, the CDR3 is TGCAGCGCCAACCGGGACCTAACCACAGATACGCAGTATTTT.

This chain links TRBV7-2 with TRBJ2-5; weak D call: TRBD1 (5 bases). Trimming removed 0 bases at V and 0 bases at J, with 11 bases between. Germline V lookup: CDR1 SGHTA, CDR2 FQGNSA. This CDR3 has 16 amino acids. CDR3 sequence reads: CASSLALGRNQETQYF. CDR3 nucleotides: TGTGCCAGCAGCTTAGCGCTGGGGCGGAACCAAGAGACCCAGTACTTC.

The rearrangement joins TRBV21-1 to TRBJ2-5; TRBD2 reflects the table's D call only, with no check against the DNA. TRBV21-1 is shown as a pseudogene. The CDR3 sequence is 22 residues long. The CDR3 protein is CPSSKTPRRGRALHYSQETQYF. For the CDR3, the DNA is TGTCCCAGCAGCAAAACCCCCCGACGGGGGAGGGCCCTACATTACTCCCAAGAGACCCAGTACTTC.

This sequence joins TRBV4-2 and TRBJ1-1, with a tentative D call TRBD1 (5 bases). In germline, CDR1 is LGHNA, CDR2 YNFKEQ. This CDR3 is built from 16 residues. The V and J ends lost 0 bases and 4 bases respectively, with 15 bases between them. CDR3 region: CASSQDHGGGSTEAFF. DNA for the CDR3: TGTGCCAGCAGCCAAGATCACGGGGGTGGGAGCACTGAAGCTTTCTTT.

This clone was recorded only once. V gene TRBV19 combines with J gene TRBJ2-5; D possibly corresponds to TRBD2 (5 bases). The CDR3 loop spans 14 amino acids. V was cut by 4 bases and J by 2 bases, with 11 bases left in between. Germline V gene lookup returns CDR1 LNHDA and CDR2 SQIVND (reference sequence). DNA for the CDR3: TGTGCCAGTAGTACCTCTCGAGGGCAAGAGACCCAGTACTTC. This sequence encodes CASSTSRGQETQYF.

This chain links TRBV7-6 with TRBJ1-6, with TRBD1 matching 8 bases. V trimming: 5 bases; J trimming: 7 bases; junction bases outside the gene matches: 4. The CDR3 loop spans 14 amino acids. From germline, CDR1 is SGHVS and CDR2 FNYEAQ. CDR3 DNA: TGTGCCAGCAGCGTACAGGGGGGAAATTCACCCCTCCACTTT. Translation: CASSVQGGNSPLHF. Full variable domain (outside the CDR3, taken from reference TRBV7-6 and TRBJ1-6): GAGVSQSPRYKVTKRGQDVALRCDPISGHVSLYWYRQALGQGPEFLTYFNYEAQQDKSGLPNDRFSAERPEGSISTLTIQRTEQRDSAMYRCASSVQGGNSPLHFGNGTRLTVT.

This sequence joins TRBV5-4 and TRBJ1-2; D not resolved. With 2 bases removed from V and 4 bases from J, the gap between germline ends came to 12 bases. CDR1 is SGHNT and CDR2 is YYREEE in the germline V gene (reference sequence). The CDR3 sequence is 14 residues long. Here the CDR3 DNA reads TGTGCCAGCAGCTTCAGCGAGCGTGGCTATGGCTACACCTTC. It is translated as CASSFSERGYGYTF.

The V and J genes are TRBV7-8 and TRBJ2-1, with no clear D. CDR3 length: 15 amino acids. V dropped 5 bases and J dropped 6 bases, with 17 bases sitting between them. CDR1 is SGHVS, CDR2 FQNEAQ, per germline. In DNA, the CDR3 is TGTGCCAGCAGCCCCAGTAGACTGGCCCTCAATGAGCAGTTCTTC. As protein: CASSPSRLALNEQFF.

This chain joins TRBV28 and TRBJ1-5; possibly TRBD1 for D (5 bases). Germline V gives CDR1 MDHEN, CDR2 SYDVKM. The CDR3 sequence is 13 residues long. V was trimmed by 5 bases and J by 9 bases, leaving 14 bases between them. This chain's CDR3 is CASSMDTQRPQHF. The CDR3, as DNA: TGTGCCAGCAGTATGGACACTCAGAGGCCCCAGCATTTT.

The chain employs TRBV5-5 and TRBJ2-1, with a tentative D call TRBD2 (6 bases). The V gene lost 0 bases and the J gene lost 5 bases, with 12 bases spanning the gap. The germline CDR1 and CDR2 sequences are SGHKS and YYEKEE (reference sequence). The CDR3 has 15 residues. The CDR3 reads CASSLVRGKNNEQFF. CDR3 in DNA: TGTGCCAGCAGCTTGGTCCGGGGGAAAAACAATGAGCAGTTCTTC.

The chain joins TRBV11-2 to TRBJ2-7; possible D gene TRBD2, 6 bases. CDR3 length: 15 residues. The germline gives CDR1 SGHAT, CDR2 FQNNGV. V lost 1 base and J 4 bases, leaving 14 bases between the germline ends. The CDR3 loop is CASSLGVGRSYEQYF. CDR3 bases: TGTGCCAGCAGCTTAGGGGTAGGGAGGAGTTACGAGCAGTACTTC.

The chain employs TRBV5-1 and TRBJ2-3; D assignment may be TRBD1 or TRBD2 (5 bases each). Germline CDR1 reads SGHRS; CDR2 reads YFSETQ. Trimming left V 1 base short and J 6 bases short, with 9 bases between. The CDR3 runs 13 residues. The DNA of the CDR3 is TGCGCCAGCAGCTTGTGGGGACGGGATACGCAGTATTTT. Its protein is CASSLWGRDTQYF.

This chain joins TRBV7-8 and TRBJ2-2; D gene unclear. The CDR3 has 11 residues. The germline gives CDR1 SGHVS, CDR2 FQNEAQ. Trimming stripped 10 bases from V and 8 bases from J, with 11 bases between. The CDR3 DNA follows: TGTGCCACCAGGAGCAGGGGGGAGCTGTTTTTT. Translated, it gives CATRSRGELFF.